Presented here are 26 T cell receptor beta chains from one specimen sequenced in a study of T cell responses to AZD1222 COVID-19 vaccine. The assay was immunoSEQ multiplex PCR, and TCRdb's table has in-frame clones only and misses some. The sample contains about 120,000 clones, roughly 91% of which appear only once. The starting material was peripheral blood, obtained 28 days after the second AZD1222 dose. The receptors stem from an adult who received the AZD1222 COVID-19 vaccine.

J is TRBJ2-1 and V is TRBV5-1; TRBD2 aligns across 11 bases. Germline trimming cut 4 bases from V and 5 bases from J; bases unmatched to any gene: 14. From germline, CDR1 is SGHRS and CDR2 YFSETQ. This CDR3 is built from 18 residues. The CDR3 DNA reads as TGCGCCAGCAGCATGTCCTCTCTAGCGGGGGGCCGAAACAATGAGCAGTTCTTC. Translating it yields CASSMSSLAGGRNNEQFF.

The chain recombines TRBV9 with TRBJ2-3; TRBD1 might be the D (6 bases). V was shortened by 0 bases and J by 4 bases, with 9 bases between the two germline ends. This CDR3 has 14 residues. The germline gives CDR1 SGDLS, CDR2 YYNGEE. CDR3 residues: CASSVDPGADTQYF. The CDR3 DNA reads as TGTGCCAGCAGCGTAGACCCAGGGGCAGATACGCAGTATTTT.

The V and J genes are TRBV7-9 and TRBJ2-5; 9 nucleotides match TRBD1. This CDR3 comprises 14 residues. After removal of 6 bases from V and 5 bases from J, the junction contained 7 bases not matched to a gene. From germline, CDR1 is SEHNR and CDR2 FQNEAQ (reference sequence). The CDR3 DNA reads as TGTGCCAGCAGGCGAACAGGGGGCCGGGAGACCCAGTACTTC. Its protein is CASRRTGGRETQYF.

This rearrangement joins TRBV7-9 to TRBJ2-1, with TRBD2 matching over 9 bases. Per germline, CDR1 SEHNR and CDR2 FQNEAQ (reference sequence). The junction had 9 bases not matched to a gene; V was cut back by 4 bases and J by 5 bases. The CDR3 consists of 16 residues. The CDR3 is CASSSQGGGAHNEQFF. DNA of the CDR3: TGTGCCAGCAGCTCTCAGGGCGGGGGGGCCCACAATGAGCAGTTCTTC.

The chain links TRBV7-2 to TRBJ2-7; 7 positions match TRBD1. From germline, CDR1 is SGHTA and CDR2 FQGNSA. CDR3 length: 15 amino acids. The J segment lost 6 bases and the V segment lost 5 bases, leaving 13 bases of the junction unmatched. CDR3 protein: CASSARGQLTPEQYF. CDR3 in DNA: TGTGCCAGCAGCGCGAGGGGACAGCTCACCCCCGAGCAGTACTTC.

The chain uses TRBV7-2 and TRBJ2-7; 8 positions agree with TRBD1. The CDR3 length is 14 residues. CDR1 is SGHTA, CDR2 FQGNSA, per germline. Trimming took 4 bases from V and 6 from J; bases not matched to a gene: 8. CDR3 bases: TGTGCCAGCAGCTCCCAGACAGGGGTAGGCGAGCAGTACTTC. This codes for CASSSQTGVGEQYF.

This clone appeared a single time. Within the sample, other DNA sequences also encode this same CDR3. The rearrangement joins TRBV12-3 or TRBV12-4 to TRBJ2-3; D not certain. The CDR3 spans 11 residues. Trimming stripped 3 bases from V and 6 bases from J, with 4 bases between. CDR3 in amino acids: CASSLLDTQYF. The CDR3 DNA sequence: TGTGCCAGCAGTTTGTTGGATACGCAGTATTTT.

This clone occurred a few times. The gene calls are TRBV7-7 and TRBJ2-1, with TRBD2 matching 13 bases. With 5 bases clipped from V and 5 bases from J, the junction kept 9 bases outside the gene matches. The CDR3 contains 17 residues. Germline V gives CDR1 SSHAT, CDR2 FNYEAQ (reference sequence). CDR3 sequence reads: CASSPRGLAGVNNEQFF. The DNA for the CDR3 is TGTGCCAGCAGCCCTCGAGGACTAGCGGGAGTCAACAATGAGCAGTTCTTC.

The CDR3, as DNA: TGTGCCAGCAGCTTGAGCTGGGGCGGTCAGCCCCAGCATTTT. Translated: CASSLSWGGQPQHF. The rearrangement joins TRBV5-6 to TRBJ1-5; possibly TRBD1 for D (5 bases). The ends were cut back, 1 base at V and 6 bases at J, with 11 bases in the middle. The CDR3 sequence is 14 residues long. The germline CDR1 and CDR2 sequences are SGHDT and YYEEEE.

This clone was seen only once. The J gene is TRBJ2-1, the V gene TRBV29-1; 13 positions agree with TRBD2. Looked up from germline, CDR1 is SQVTM and CDR2 is ANQGSEA. This CDR3 region has 13 residues. Losses at the gene ends were 7 bases for V and 9 bases for J; bases not matched to a gene: 6. CDR3 bases: TGCAGCGCCCCTACTAGCGGGAGGGGTGAGCAGTTCTTC. Translating it yields CSAPTSGRGEQFF.

This clone has a single count. The V call is TRBV5-4, the J call TRBJ2-3; D perhaps matches TRBD2 (6 bases). Germline V CDR1 and CDR2: SGHNT, YYREEE (reference sequence). V shed 0 bases and J shed 2 bases, with 13 bases lying between them. This CDR3 has 16 residues. CDR3 loop: CASSLGGAGYTDTQYF. The CDR3 DNA reads TGTGCCAGCAGCTTGGGTGGGGCGGGATACACAGATACGCAGTATTTT.

V and J are TRBV7-8 and TRBJ1-4; TRBD1 matches at 7 bases. Germline V lookup: CDR1 SGHVS, CDR2 FQNEAQ. The V gene end was trimmed by 5 bases and the J gene end by 5 bases; junction bases not matched to a gene: 17. The CDR3 is made up of 18 amino acids. The CDR3 coding sequence is TGTGCCAGCAGCCTCCGGCCAATCCTCAGGGGGGAAAATGAAAAACTGTTTTTT. Protein: CASSLRPILRGENEKLFF.

This clone was found once. CDR3 loop: CASSEWTTSSYEQYF. The CDR3 DNA reads as TGTGCCAGCAGTGAATGGACAACCAGCTCCTACGAGCAGTACTTC. The V call is TRBV6-1, the J call TRBJ2-7; tentative D call: TRBD1 (5 bases). Trimming took 2 bases from V and 0 from J, leaving 11 bases between them. Looked up from germline, CDR1 is MNHNS and CDR2 is SASEGT. CDR3 size: 15 residues.

Only one count was recorded for this clone. CDR3 sequence (DNA): TGTGCCAGCAGTTTATTGGGGCTAGCGGGAGGGACAGATACGCAGTATTTT. The encoded protein is CASSLLGLAGGTDTQYF. The V gene is TRBV28, the J gene TRBJ2-3; 12 bases map to TRBD2. Germline values: CDR1 MDHEN, CDR2 SYDVKM. Trimming removed 1 base from V and 3 bases from J; junction bases left unmatched: 5. There are 17 residues in the CDR3.

This chain links TRBV10-3 with TRBJ2-7; TRBD1 agrees at 8 bases. The CDR3 has 11 amino acids. Germline V lookup: CDR1 ENHRY, CDR2 SYGVKD. V dropped 11 bases and J dropped 5; count of bases not matched to a gene: 5. The CDR3 region is CAARTGNEQYF. Written as DNA, the CDR3 is TGTGCCGCCCGGACAGGGAACGAGCAGTACTTC.

This chain connects TRBV5-5 to TRBJ1-6, with D perhaps TRBD1 (5 bases). The CDR3 contains 18 residues. V lost 2 bases and J lost 0, with 15 bases in between. Germline assignment: CDR1 SGHKS and CDR2 YYEKEE (reference sequence). The CDR3 DNA sequence: TGTGCCAGCAGCTTCGCAGGGTCCCTGAGCTCCTATAATTCACCCCTCCACTTT. Translating it yields CASSFAGSLSSYNSPLHF.

This sequence joins TRBV10-2 and TRBJ2-1; D gene ambiguous. The CDR3 has 16 amino acids. Deletions cut 6 bases from V and 10 bases from J, with 25 bases between. Per germline, CDR1 WSHSY and CDR2 SAAADI. CDR3 region: CASSFQTGTLIGEQFF. The CDR3 DNA sequence: TGCGCCAGCAGCTTTCAGACTGGCACTCTAATCGGGGAGCAGTTCTTC.

The chain is built from TRBV6-2 or TRBV6-3 and TRBJ2-7; D remains ambiguous. CDR3 length: 12 amino acids. Germline values: CDR1 MNHEY, CDR2 SVGEGT. The V and J ends lost 5 bases and 3 bases respectively, with 8 bases between them. The DNA of the CDR3 is TGTGCCAGCAGTCCCCCGGACTACGAGCAGTACTTC. Translating gives CASSPPDYEQYF.

The chain uses TRBV29-1 and TRBJ2-7; tentative D call: TRBD2 (5 bases). The CDR3 extends over 11 amino acids. The germline CDR1 and CDR2 sequences are SQVTM and ANQGSEA. V lost 6 bases to trimming and J lost 0 bases, with 6 bases between them. DNA of the CDR3: TGCAGCGTGGGGAGCTCCTACGAGCAGTACTTC. Its protein is CSVGSSYEQYF.

V is TRBV5-4 and J is TRBJ2-1; D remains unclear. The CDR3 has 15 residues. The V end lost 0 bases, the J end lost 5 bases, and 12 bases lay between the germline ends. Germline-derived CDR1 and CDR2 are SGHNT and YYREEE (reference sequence). The CDR3 DNA reads as TGTGCCAGCAGCTTGGTAGGGCGGATACACAATGAGCAGTTCTTC. This sequence encodes CASSLVGRIHNEQFF.

V is TRBV29-1 and J is TRBJ1-2, with unresolved D. Germline V gene lookup returns CDR1 SQVTM and CDR2 ANQGSEA. The CDR3 sequence is 12 residues long. V shed 8 bases and J shed 1 base, with 11 bases lying between them. As DNA, the CDR3 is TGCAGCTATCGGACGGGTAACTATGGCTACACCTTC. The encoded protein is CSYRTGNYGYTF.

CDR3: CATRRGGYTEAFF. CDR3 nucleotide sequence: TGTGCCACCCGACGGGGAGGGTACACTGAAGCTTTCTTT. The chain employs TRBV19 and TRBJ1-1; D is unclear. The CDR3 sequence is 13 residues long. Trimming took off 10 bases at V and 3 bases at J, with 15 bases between the two ends. CDR1 and CDR2 from the germline V gene are LNHDA and SQIVND (reference sequence).

The rearrangement links TRBV10-2 to TRBJ2-2, with TRBD1 matching over 8 bases. Trimming took 3 bases from V and 2 from J; bases not matched to a gene: 11. The CDR3 has 18 residues. Germline V gene lookup returns CDR1 WSHSY and CDR2 SAAADI. CDR3 protein: CASSDWVGTGGNTGELFF. CDR3 bases: TGCGCCAGCAGTGATTGGGTTGGGACAGGAGGTAACACCGGGGAGCTGTTTTTT.

The rearrangement joins TRBV10-3 to TRBJ2-2; the match to TRBD2 covers 11 bases. Losses at the gene ends were 4 bases for V and 1 base for J; bases not matched to a gene: 5. The CDR3 is 17 residues long. Germline V gives CDR1 ENHRY, CDR2 SYGVKD. The CDR3 bases are TGTGCCATCAGTGGGTCTAGCGGGGGGCTGAACACCGGGGAGCTGTTTTTT. Its protein is CAISGSSGGLNTGELFF.

This sequence joins TRBV6-1 and TRBJ1-1; the D gene is possibly TRBD1 (6 bases). Trimming removed 0 bases at V and 5 bases at J, with 10 bases between. Germline values: CDR1 MNHNS, CDR2 SASEGT. The CDR3 has 14 residues. The CDR3: CASSEAGGLTEAFF. CDR3 in DNA: TGTGCCAGCAGTGAAGCGGGGGGCTTGACTGAAGCTTTCTTT.

The chain joins TRBV6-5 to TRBJ1-2; tentative D call: TRBD1 (6 bases). The germline CDR1 and CDR2 sequences are MNHEY and SVGAGI. Between the trimmed V and J ends, which lost 3 bases and 5 bases, there was a span of 10 bases. The CDR3 contains 13 residues. The CDR3 spells CASSYQGNYGYTF. The CDR3, as DNA: TGTGCCAGCAGTTATCAGGGGAATTATGGCTACACCTTC.